This T cell receptor (beta chain) came from a study of cytomegalovirus exposure and HLA in healthy donors. Study as a whole: Approximately 77 million unique TCRs from HLA-typed donors were held in an early release of data. Falling in the Caucasian-associated ancestry cluster were about four fifths of 398 genotyped donors.

Trimming removed 1 base at V and 8 bases at J, with 6 bases between. This CDR3 contains 13 residues. Per germline, CDR1 WNHNN and CDR2 SYGVQD (reference sequence). PCR was performed using 60 Vbeta and 13 Jbeta primers. Repertoires were generated with immunoSEQ multiplex PCR, while TCRdb's copy carries only in-frame clones and drops some. Among about 86,000 clones listed, more than 75% were seen once. With regard to this clone: Its antigen remains unidentified.

Broader study findings: Follow-up analysis found HLA locus-dependent TCR association rates, highest for DRB1 and lowest for HLA-C.

This TCR was sampled from a woman in her 40s in good health and CMV-seropositive. Sequenced input: PBMCs. The chain employs TRBV10-1 and TRBJ1-6; the D gene is possibly TRBD1 (5 bases). CDR3 sequence reads: CASSEWGDSPLHF. CDR3 nucleotide sequence: TGCGCCAGCAGTGAGTGGGGCGATTCACCCCTCCACTTT.